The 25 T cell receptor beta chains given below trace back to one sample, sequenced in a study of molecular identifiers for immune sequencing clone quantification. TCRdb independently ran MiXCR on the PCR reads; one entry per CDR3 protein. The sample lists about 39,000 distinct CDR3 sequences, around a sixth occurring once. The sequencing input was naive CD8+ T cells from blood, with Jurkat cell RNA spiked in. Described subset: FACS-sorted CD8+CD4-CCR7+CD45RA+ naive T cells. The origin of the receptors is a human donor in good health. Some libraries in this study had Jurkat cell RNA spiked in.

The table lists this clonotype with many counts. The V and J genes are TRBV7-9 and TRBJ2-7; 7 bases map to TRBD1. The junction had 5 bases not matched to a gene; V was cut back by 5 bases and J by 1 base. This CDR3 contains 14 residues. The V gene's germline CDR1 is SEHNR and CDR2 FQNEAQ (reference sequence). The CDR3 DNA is TGTGCCAGCAGCCCGCCGGGACAGTCCTACGAGCAGTACTTC. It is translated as CASSPPGQSYEQYF.

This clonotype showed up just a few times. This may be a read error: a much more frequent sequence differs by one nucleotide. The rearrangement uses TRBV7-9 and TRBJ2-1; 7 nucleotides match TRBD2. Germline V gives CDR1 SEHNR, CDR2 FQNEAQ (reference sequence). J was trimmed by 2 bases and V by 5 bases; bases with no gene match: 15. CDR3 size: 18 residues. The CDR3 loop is CASSPSGGPAGPYNEQFF. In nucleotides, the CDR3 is TGTGCCAGCAGCCCAAGCGGCGGTCCAGCGGGGCCCTACAATGAGCAGTTCTTC.

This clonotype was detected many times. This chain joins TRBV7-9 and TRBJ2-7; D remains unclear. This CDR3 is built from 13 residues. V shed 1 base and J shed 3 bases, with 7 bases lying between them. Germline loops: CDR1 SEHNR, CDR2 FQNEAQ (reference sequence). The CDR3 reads CASSLGGYYEQYF. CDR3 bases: TGTGCCAGCAGCTTAGGTGGCTACTACGAGCAGTACTTC.

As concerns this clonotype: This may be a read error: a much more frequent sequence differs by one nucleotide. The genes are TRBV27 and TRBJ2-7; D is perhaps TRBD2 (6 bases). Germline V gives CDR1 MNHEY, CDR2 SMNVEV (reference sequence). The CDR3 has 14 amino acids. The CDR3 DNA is TGTACCAGCAGCAAGGGACTTACCGCCTACGAGCAGTACTTC. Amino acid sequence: CTSSKGLTAYEQYF.

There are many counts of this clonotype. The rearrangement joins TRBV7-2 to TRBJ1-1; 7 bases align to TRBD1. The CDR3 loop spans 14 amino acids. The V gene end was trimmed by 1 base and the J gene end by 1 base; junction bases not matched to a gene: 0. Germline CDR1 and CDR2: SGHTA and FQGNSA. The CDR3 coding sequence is TGTGCCAGCAGCTTAGGGGACAGGAACACTGAAGCTTTCTTT. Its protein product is CASSLGDRNTEAFF.

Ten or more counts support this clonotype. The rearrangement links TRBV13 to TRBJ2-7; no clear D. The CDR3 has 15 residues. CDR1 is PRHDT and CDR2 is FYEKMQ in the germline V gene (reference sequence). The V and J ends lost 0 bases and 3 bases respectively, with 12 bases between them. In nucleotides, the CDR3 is TGTGCCAGCAGCTTAGGCGGTTCGCAGGACTACGAGCAGTACTTC. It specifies CASSLGGSQDYEQYF. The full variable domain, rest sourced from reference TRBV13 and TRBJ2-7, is AAGVIQSPRHLIKEKRETATLKCYPIPRHDTVYWYQQGPGQDPQFLISFYEKMQSDKGSIPDRFSAQQFSDYHSELNMSSLELGDSALYFCASSLGGSQDYEQYFGPGTRLTVT.

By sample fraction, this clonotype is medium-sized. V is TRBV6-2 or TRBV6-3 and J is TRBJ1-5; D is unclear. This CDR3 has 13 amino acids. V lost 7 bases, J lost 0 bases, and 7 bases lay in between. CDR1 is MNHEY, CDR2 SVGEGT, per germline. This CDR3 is CASKDHSNQPQHF. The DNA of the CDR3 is TGTGCCAGCAAGGACCATAGCAATCAGCCCCAGCATTTT.

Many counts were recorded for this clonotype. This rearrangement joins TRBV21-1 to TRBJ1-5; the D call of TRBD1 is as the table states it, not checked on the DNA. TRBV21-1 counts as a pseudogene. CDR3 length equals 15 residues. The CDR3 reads CASWTGAYSNQPQHF. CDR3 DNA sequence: TGTGCCAGCTGGACAGGGGCTTATAGCAATCAGCCCCAGCATTTT.

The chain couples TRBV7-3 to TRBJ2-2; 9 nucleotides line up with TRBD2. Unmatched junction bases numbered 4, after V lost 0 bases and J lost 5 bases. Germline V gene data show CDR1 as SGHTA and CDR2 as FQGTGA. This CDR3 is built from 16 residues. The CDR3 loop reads CASSLTGGRATGELFF. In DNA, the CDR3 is TGTGCCAGCAGCTTAACCGGCGGGAGGGCGACCGGGGAGCTGTTTTTT.

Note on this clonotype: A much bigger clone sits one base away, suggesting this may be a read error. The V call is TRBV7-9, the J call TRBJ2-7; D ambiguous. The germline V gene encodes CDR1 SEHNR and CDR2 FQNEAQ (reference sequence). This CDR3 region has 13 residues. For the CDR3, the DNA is TGTGCCAGCAGCTTAGTACAATACTACAAGCAGTACTTC. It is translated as CASSLVQYYKQYF.

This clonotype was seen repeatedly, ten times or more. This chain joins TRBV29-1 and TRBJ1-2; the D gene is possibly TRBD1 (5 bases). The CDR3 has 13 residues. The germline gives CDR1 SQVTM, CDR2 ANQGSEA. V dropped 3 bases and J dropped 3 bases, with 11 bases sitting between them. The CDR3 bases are TGCAGCGTTGAGTGGGGGAGGGACTATGGCTACACCTTC. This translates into CSVEWGRDYGYTF.

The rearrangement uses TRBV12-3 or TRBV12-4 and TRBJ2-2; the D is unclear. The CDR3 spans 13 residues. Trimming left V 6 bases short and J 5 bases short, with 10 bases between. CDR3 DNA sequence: TGTGCCAGCAGCTCCGAGTTAACCGGGGAGCTGTTTTTT. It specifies CASSSELTGELFF.

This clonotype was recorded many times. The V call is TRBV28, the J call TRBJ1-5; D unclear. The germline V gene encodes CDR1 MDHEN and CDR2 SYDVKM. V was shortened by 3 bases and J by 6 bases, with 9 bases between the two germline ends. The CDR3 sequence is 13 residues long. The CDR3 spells CASSFSSGQPQHF. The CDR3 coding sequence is TGTGCCAGCAGTTTTAGCTCGGGTCAGCCCCAGCATTTT.

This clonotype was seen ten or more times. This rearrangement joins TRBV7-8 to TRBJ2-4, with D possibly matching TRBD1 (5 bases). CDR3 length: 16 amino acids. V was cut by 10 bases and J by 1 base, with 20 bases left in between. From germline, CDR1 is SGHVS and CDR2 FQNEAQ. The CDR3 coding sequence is TGTGCCAAACCCCCCGAGGCAGGGTGGGCCAAAAACATTCAGTACTTC. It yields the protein CAKPPEAGWAKNIQYF.

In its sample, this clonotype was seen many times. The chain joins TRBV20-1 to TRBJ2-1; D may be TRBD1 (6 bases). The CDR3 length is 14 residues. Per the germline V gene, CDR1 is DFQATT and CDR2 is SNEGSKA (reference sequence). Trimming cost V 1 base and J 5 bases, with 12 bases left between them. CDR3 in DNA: TGCAGTGCTAGAGGTCACCCAGGGGACAATGAGCAGTTCTTC. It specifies CSARGHPGDNEQFF.

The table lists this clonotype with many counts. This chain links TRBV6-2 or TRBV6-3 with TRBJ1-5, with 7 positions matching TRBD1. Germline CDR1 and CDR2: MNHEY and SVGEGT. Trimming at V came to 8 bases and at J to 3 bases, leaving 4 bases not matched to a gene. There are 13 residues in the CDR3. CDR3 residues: CASRDSHNQPQHF. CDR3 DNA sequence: TGTGCCAGCCGGGACAGCCACAATCAGCCCCAGCATTTT.

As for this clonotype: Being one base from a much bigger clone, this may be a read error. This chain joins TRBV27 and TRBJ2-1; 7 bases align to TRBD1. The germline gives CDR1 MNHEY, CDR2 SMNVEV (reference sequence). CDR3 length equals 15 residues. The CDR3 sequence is CAGSKTGDQNNEQFF. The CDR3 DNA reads TGTGCCGGCAGCAAAACAGGGGACCAGAACAATGAGCAGTTCTTC.

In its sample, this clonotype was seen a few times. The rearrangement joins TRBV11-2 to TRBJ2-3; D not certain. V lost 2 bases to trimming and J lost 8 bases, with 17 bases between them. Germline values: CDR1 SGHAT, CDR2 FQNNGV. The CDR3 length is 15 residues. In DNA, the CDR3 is TGTGCCAGCAGCTTACGGTCGAAAGGCTTCCCTACGCAGTATTTT. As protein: CASSLRSKGFPTQYF.

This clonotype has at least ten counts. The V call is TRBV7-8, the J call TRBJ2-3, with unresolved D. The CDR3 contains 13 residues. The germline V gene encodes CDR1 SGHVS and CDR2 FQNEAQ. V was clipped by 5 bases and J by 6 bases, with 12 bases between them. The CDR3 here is CASSPDLTDTQYF. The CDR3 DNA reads TGTGCCAGCAGCCCAGATCTCACGGATACGCAGTATTTT.

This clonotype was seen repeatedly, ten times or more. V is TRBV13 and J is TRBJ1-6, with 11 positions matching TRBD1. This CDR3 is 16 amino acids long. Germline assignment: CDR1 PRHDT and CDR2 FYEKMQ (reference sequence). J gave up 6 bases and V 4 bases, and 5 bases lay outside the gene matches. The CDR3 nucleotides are TGTGCCAGCAGCTACGGGACAGGGGGACCTAATTCACCCCTCCACTTT. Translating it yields CASSYGTGGPNSPLHF.

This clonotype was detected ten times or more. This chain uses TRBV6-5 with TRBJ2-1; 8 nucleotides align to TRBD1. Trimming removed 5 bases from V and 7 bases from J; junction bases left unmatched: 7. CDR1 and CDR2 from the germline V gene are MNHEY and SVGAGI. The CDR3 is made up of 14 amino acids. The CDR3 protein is CASSDRGIRNEQFF. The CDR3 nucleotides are TGTGCCAGCAGTGACAGGGGAATTAGGAATGAGCAGTTCTTC.

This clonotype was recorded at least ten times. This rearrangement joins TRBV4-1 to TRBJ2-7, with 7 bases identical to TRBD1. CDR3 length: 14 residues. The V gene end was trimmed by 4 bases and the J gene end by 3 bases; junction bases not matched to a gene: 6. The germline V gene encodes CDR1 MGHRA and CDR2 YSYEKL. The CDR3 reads CASSPGQANYEQYF. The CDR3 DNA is TGCGCCAGCAGCCCCGGACAGGCGAACTACGAGCAGTACTTC.

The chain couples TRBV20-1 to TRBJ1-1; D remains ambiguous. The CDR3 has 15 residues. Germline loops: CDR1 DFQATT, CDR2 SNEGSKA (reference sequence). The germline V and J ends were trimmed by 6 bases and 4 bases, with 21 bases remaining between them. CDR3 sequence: CSATGPGWVGTEAFF. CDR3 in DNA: TGCAGTGCCACCGGGCCGGGGTGGGTGGGCACTGAAGCTTTCTTT.

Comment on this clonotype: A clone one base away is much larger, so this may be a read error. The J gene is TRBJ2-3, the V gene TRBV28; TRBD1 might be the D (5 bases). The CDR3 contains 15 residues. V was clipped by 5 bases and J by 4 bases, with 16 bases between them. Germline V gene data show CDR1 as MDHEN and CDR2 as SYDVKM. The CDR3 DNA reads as TGTGCCAGCAGTACCGACAGATTGAGCGCAGATACGCAGTATTTT. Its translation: CASSTDRLSADTQYF.

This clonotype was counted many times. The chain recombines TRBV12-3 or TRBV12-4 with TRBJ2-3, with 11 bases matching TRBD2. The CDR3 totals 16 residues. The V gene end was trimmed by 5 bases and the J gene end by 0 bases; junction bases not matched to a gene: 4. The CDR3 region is CASSLWTSGSTDTQYF. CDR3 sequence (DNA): TGTGCCAGCAGTCTCTGGACTAGCGGGAGCACAGATACGCAGTATTTT.